The present T cell receptor beta chain was sequenced within a study of OX40 agonist ivuxolimab in advanced cancers. Study-wide background: Those enrolled were 82.7% male, with a mean age of around 60 years and ages from roughly 20 to 85. Checkpoint inhibitors had been given previously to under 50% of patients. Findings and limits, study-wide: Partly responding patients at 0.1-3.0 mg/kg showed some of the smallest clonal expansion.

CDR3 length: 15 amino acids. Trimming left V 4 bases short and J 6 bases short, with 19 bases between. Assay used: immunoSEQ multiplex PCR; TCRdb lists only in-frame clones, some missing. This sample has tens of thousands of clones; 92% occur once, and the top ten carry 0.44%. To note about this clone: Antigen unknown.

This TCR derives from an adult with an advanced solid tumor such as melanoma, head and neck, liver or kidney cancer. The sequences come from CD4+ or CD8+ T cells sorted from blood, collected in a trial of the OX40 agonist ivuxolimab. The V and J genes are TRBV23-1 and TRBJ2-7; D possibly corresponds to TRBD1 (5 bases). TRBV23-1 counts as an open reading frame of uncertain function. In nucleotides, the CDR3 is TGCGCCAGCAGTCGAGTTGGGGCAAACCGTAGCGAGCAGTACTTC. It encodes CASSRVGANRSEQYF.